A single sample gave rise to the 32 T cell receptor beta chains below, sequenced in a study of cytomegalovirus exposure and HLA in healthy donors. The primer mix had 60 Vbeta and 13 Jbeta primers. The protocol was immunoSEQ multiplex PCR, while the TCRdb copy is restricted to in-frame clones and leaves out a portion. The sample has 150,000 to 200,000 clones. The sequencing sample was made of PBMCs. The receptors here all came from a woman between 55 and 75 years old in good health and CMV-seronegative.

CDR3 in amino acids: CASSQGPNTEAFF. The CDR3 nucleotides read TGTGCCAGCAGTCAGGGGCCGAACACTGAAGCTTTCTTT. This sequence joins TRBV27 and TRBJ1-1; a weak D match, TRBD1 (6 bases). The CDR3 runs to 13 residues. The germline V gene encodes CDR1 MNHEY and CDR2 SMNVEV (reference sequence). Trimming shortened V by 5 bases and J by 1 base, and 8 bases separated the two germline ends.

This chain links TRBV5-8 with TRBJ1-1, with 8 bases aligning to TRBD1. Unmatched junction bases numbered 4, after V lost 5 bases and J lost 1 base. The CDR3 consists of 14 residues. Germline CDR1 SGHTS, CDR2 YDEGEE. This chain's CDR3 is CASRFGQGNTEAFF. In DNA, the CDR3 is TGTGCCAGCAGATTCGGACAGGGGAACACTGAAGCTTTCTTT.

J is TRBJ1-2 and V is TRBV5-1; 7 bases are shared with TRBD1. Germline CDR1 reads SGHRS; CDR2 reads YFSETQ. The CDR3 is 16 residues long. Trimming at V came to 4 bases and at J to 1 base, leaving 10 bases not matched to a gene. The CDR3, as DNA: TGCGCCAGCAGCAGCGAACCGGGACAGAGTAACTATGGCTACACCTTC. It encodes CASSSEPGQSNYGYTF.

The rearrangement joins TRBV7-2 to TRBJ1-6; no definite D call. This CDR3 contains 13 residues. V gave up 5 bases and J gave up 10 bases, with 12 bases separating them. Germline-derived CDR1 and CDR2 are SGHTA and FQGNSA. The CDR3 reads CASSPRGASPLHF. The DNA for the CDR3 is TGTGCCAGCAGCCCTCGGGGAGCGTCACCCCTCCACTTT.

The chain employs TRBV28 and TRBJ1-2, with D possibly matching TRBD1 (6 bases). The CDR3 totals 14 residues. Per the germline V gene, CDR1 is MDHEN and CDR2 is SYDVKM. The V end lost 3 bases, the J end lost 4 bases, and 12 bases lay between the germline ends. The DNA for the CDR3 is TGTGCCAGCAGTTTTTGGGACATGGGCTATGGCTACACCTTC. This sequence encodes CASSFWDMGYGYTF.

V is TRBV6-4 and J is TRBJ1-2, with a weak D call TRBD1 (5 bases). CDR1 and CDR2 (germline): MRHNA, SNTAGT. Trimming removed 0 bases at V and 0 bases at J, with 8 bases between. This CDR3 is 15 amino acids long. CDR3 region: CASSDSAGSNYGYTF. The CDR3 coding sequence is TGTGCCAGCAGTGACTCGGCAGGGTCTAACTATGGCTACACCTTC.

The V call is TRBV5-1, the J call TRBJ1-2; 11 bases match TRBD1. The trim removed 3 bases at V and 7 bases at J, leaving 11 bases unmatched. Per germline, CDR1 SGHRS and CDR2 YFSETQ. The CDR3 consists of 16 residues. The CDR3 nucleotides read TGCGCCAGCAGCTCCCTAAAGGACAGGGGGCCAGGTGGCTACACCTTC. This gives the protein CASSSLKDRGPGGYTF.

The gene calls are TRBV19 and TRBJ2-2, with a weak D call TRBD2 (6 bases). CDR3 length equals 15 residues. Trimming cost V 10 bases and J 4 bases, with 19 bases left between them. The germline CDR1 and CDR2 sequences are LNHDA and SQIVND (reference sequence). The CDR3 DNA sequence: TGTGCCACCGCAAACCCCGGGACTGGCACCGGGGAGCTGTTTTTT. Amino acid sequence: CATANPGTGTGELFF.

This chain links TRBV13 with TRBJ1-2, with D possibly matching TRBD1 (5 bases). The CDR3 contains 13 residues. The V end was cut by 5 bases, the J end by 3 bases, with 10 bases between. CDR1 and CDR2 from the germline V gene are PRHDT and FYEKMQ (reference sequence). DNA of the CDR3: TGTGCCAGCAGCCGAACAGGCTACTATGGCTACACCTTC. It encodes CASSRTGYYGYTF.

This chain uses TRBV12-5 with TRBJ2-2, with 9 nucleotides matching TRBD2. In germline, CDR1 is LGHNT, CDR2 FRNRAP. The CDR3 runs to 16 residues. Losses at the gene ends were 8 bases for V and 7 bases for J; bases not matched to a gene: 14. The CDR3 spells CASSQRIAGEVGELFF. CDR3 coding DNA: TGTGCTAGTTCCCAGCGCATAGCGGGAGAAGTCGGGGAGCTGTTTTTT.

J is TRBJ1-1 and V is TRBV7-9; 9 bases agree with TRBD1. Per the germline V gene, CDR1 is SEHNR and CDR2 is FQNEAQ (reference sequence). This CDR3 is built from 16 residues. The V segment lost 3 bases and the J segment 3 bases; nucleotides outside the gene matches: 8. DNA for the CDR3: TGTGCCAGCAGCTTCTACAGGGGGCCCTGGGACACTGAAGCTTTCTTT. Protein sequence: CASSFYRGPWDTEAFF. The full variable domain, completed using reference TRBV7-9 and TRBJ1-1, is DTGVSQNPRHKITKRGQNVTFRCDPISEHNRLYWYRQTLGQGPEFLTYFQNEAQLEKSRLLSDRFSAERPKGSFSTLEIQRTEQGDSAMYLCASSFYRGPWDTEAFFGQGTRLTVV.

This sequence joins TRBV5-1 and TRBJ2-3, with 7 bases matching TRBD2. Germline V lookup: CDR1 SGHRS, CDR2 YFSETQ. The CDR3 loop spans 15 amino acids. The V and J ends lost 1 base and 3 bases, in that order; junction bases with no gene match: 5. DNA of the CDR3: TGCGCCAGCAGCTTGCGGGGGGAGAGAACAGATACGCAGTATTTT. Protein sequence: CASSLRGERTDTQYF.

The gene calls are TRBV19 and TRBJ1-1, with 8 bases aligning to TRBD1. The J segment lost 5 bases and the V segment lost 3 bases, leaving 14 bases of the junction unmatched. Germline CDR1 reads LNHDA; CDR2 reads SQIVND (reference sequence). The CDR3 runs to 17 residues. CDR3 sequence (DNA): TGTGCCAGTAGTATCTCCAGGGGGCAGCTCGGTAGTACTGAAGCTTTCTTT. Protein product: CASSISRGQLGSTEAFF.

This rearrangement joins TRBV27 to TRBJ1-1, with D possibly TRBD1 on 6 matching bases. Trimming removed 4 bases from V and 4 bases from J, with 16 bases in between. Germline assignment: CDR1 MNHEY and CDR2 SMNVEV (reference sequence). The CDR3 runs to 15 residues. The CDR3 region has the DNA TGTGCCAGCAGTTCCGCCAGGAAGGGGGTCACTGAAGCTTTCTTT. Translating it yields CASSSARKGVTEAFF.

The rearrangement links TRBV21-1 to TRBJ1-2; TRBD1, as called in the table, went unchecked against the DNA. TRBV21-1 is a known pseudogene. The CDR3 length is 16 residues. The CDR3 reads CASSKETGAGNYGYTF. CDR3 sequence (DNA): TGTGCCAGCAGCAAAGAAACAGGGGCTGGTAACTATGGCTACACCTTC.

The chain couples TRBV6-4 to TRBJ2-2, with 10 bases that match TRBD1. Germline CDR1 and CDR2: MRHNA and SNTAGT. The CDR3 is made up of 17 amino acids. J was trimmed by 6 bases and V by 1 base; bases with no gene match: 8. This CDR3 is CASSDYPGQGLSGELFF. The CDR3 bases are TGTGCCAGCAGTGACTATCCGGGACAGGGGCTCTCCGGGGAGCTGTTTTTT.

This chain joins TRBV18 and TRBJ2-7; TRBD1 agrees at 10 bases. Losses at the gene ends were 2 bases for V and 5 bases for J; bases not matched to a gene: 6. From germline, CDR1 is KGHSH and CDR2 LQKENI. This CDR3 region has 15 residues. CDR3 amino acids: CASSPRTGGFDEQYF. CDR3 DNA sequence: TGTGCCAGCTCACCAAGGACAGGGGGATTCGACGAGCAGTACTTC. The variable domain in full, with the rest retrieved from reference TRBV18 and TRBJ2-7, is NAGVMQNPRHLVRRRGQEARLRCSPMKGHSHVYWYRQLPEEGLKFMVYLQKENIIDESGMPKERFSAEFPKEGPSILRIQQVVRGDSAAYFCASSPRTGGFDEQYFGPGTRLTVT.

The rearrangement joins TRBV5-1 to TRBJ1-1; D call uncertain. V was clipped by 4 bases and J by 2 bases, with 12 bases between them. CDR3 length equals 14 residues. Germline loops: CDR1 SGHRS, CDR2 YFSETQ. The CDR3 sequence: CASSLARVNTEAFF. The CDR3, as DNA: TGCGCCAGCAGCCTCGCCCGGGTTAACACTGAAGCTTTCTTT.

V is TRBV15 and J is TRBJ2-1; 10 nucleotides line up with TRBD1. This CDR3 contains 15 residues. Trimming removed 5 bases from V and 4 bases from J; junction bases left unmatched: 5. The V gene's germline CDR1 is LNHNV and CDR2 YYDKDF (reference sequence). The chain's CDR3 is CATSFPGQGYNEQFF. The CDR3 nucleotides are TGTGCCACCAGCTTTCCGGGACAGGGGTACAATGAGCAGTTCTTC.

This chain uses TRBV2 with TRBJ2-5; 8 bases align to TRBD1. Germline lookup yields CDR1 SNHLY and CDR2 FYNNEI. J lost 2 bases, V lost 3 bases, and 5 bases had no gene match. CDR3 size: 15 residues. The CDR3 spells CASSEGRGRQETQYF. The DNA of the CDR3 is TGTGCCAGCAGTGAGGGCAGGGGGCGTCAAGAGACCCAGTACTTC.

The chain employs TRBV19 and TRBJ1-6; weak D call: TRBD1 (5 bases). The V end was cut by 4 bases, the J end by 6 bases, with 10 bases between. Looked up from germline, CDR1 is LNHDA and CDR2 is SQIVND (reference sequence). The CDR3 consists of 14 residues. For the CDR3, the DNA is TGTGCCAGTAGTACAACAGGTTCTAATTCACCCCTCCACTTT. Protein sequence: CASSTTGSNSPLHF.

This chain connects TRBV6-1 to TRBJ1-1, with D possibly being TRBD1 (5 bases). Germline lookup yields CDR1 MNHNS and CDR2 SASEGT. CDR3 length: 14 amino acids. The ends were cut back, 7 bases at V and 1 base at J, with 13 bases in the middle. The CDR3 sequence: CASKGNGWNTEAFF. CDR3 sequence (DNA): TGTGCCAGCAAGGGGAACGGATGGAACACTGAAGCTTTCTTT.

J is TRBJ2-5 and V is TRBV15; D is undetermined. Between the trimmed V and J ends, which lost 0 bases and 4 bases, there was a span of 18 bases. The CDR3 totals 17 residues. Germline V lookup: CDR1 LNHNV, CDR2 YYDKDF (reference sequence). Written as DNA, the CDR3 is TGTGCCACCAGCAGAGATTGGGCTTACTCCACCTCAGAGACCCAGTACTTC. It yields the protein CATSRDWAYSTSETQYF.

The rearrangement links TRBV7-6 to TRBJ2-1; 8 bases map to TRBD2. The CDR3 runs to 16 residues. V trimming: 3 bases; J trimming: 1 base; junction bases outside the gene matches: 5. Per the germline V gene, CDR1 is SGHVS and CDR2 is FNYEAQ. CDR3 in amino acids: CASSFSGGASYNEQFF. CDR3 bases: TGTGCCAGCAGCTTCTCCGGGGGGGCGTCCTACAATGAGCAGTTCTTC.

In regard to this clone: Mismatch with germline at one junction end may stem from a read error. V usage is TRBV7-3 and J usage is TRBJ2-3; a weak D match, TRBD1 (5 bases). CDR1 and CDR2 (germline): SGHTA, FQGTGA. CDR3 length: 14 amino acids. CDR3 protein: CASSLIPKTDAQYF. As DNA, the CDR3 is TGTGCCAGCAGCTTGATTCCCAAGACAGATGCGCAGTATTTT.

The V and J genes are TRBV27 and TRBJ2-2; the D gene is possibly TRBD1 (7 bases). Trimming shortened V by 0 bases and J by 6 bases, and 17 bases separated the two germline ends. This CDR3 is 17 amino acids long. The germline V gene has CDR1 MNHEY and CDR2 SMNVEV (reference sequence). The CDR3 DNA sequence: TGTGCCAGCAGTTTATCGCGGGGCAGGGGGTCGTCCGGGGAGCTGTTTTTT. Amino acids: CASSLSRGRGSSGELFF.

V gene TRBV19 combines with J gene TRBJ1-1; D is undetermined. V was shortened by 7 bases and J by 7 bases, with 13 bases between the two germline ends. The CDR3 runs 12 residues. Germline CDR1 is LNHDA and CDR2 is SQIVND (reference sequence). The CDR3 region is CASTTPQDEAFF. The CDR3 nucleotides read TGTGCCAGTACCACCCCCCAGGATGAAGCTTTCTTT.

The genes are TRBV7-2 and TRBJ2-5; no reliable D call. The CDR3 consists of 13 residues. The germline V and J ends were trimmed by 4 bases and 5 bases, with 11 bases remaining between them. Germline V gene sequence: CDR1 SGHTA, CDR2 FQGNSA. This chain's CDR3 is CASSSPGSETQYF. For the CDR3, the DNA is TGTGCCAGCAGCTCCCCGGGTTCCGAGACCCAGTACTTC.

This chain joins TRBV18 and TRBJ2-3; 7 bases are a match to TRBD2. The trim removed 5 bases at V and 0 bases at J, leaving 14 bases unmatched. CDR1 is KGHSH, CDR2 LQKENI, per germline. CDR3 length equals 18 residues. The CDR3 nucleotides read TGTGCCAGCTCATCGTTTGGGAGTAGCGGGCGAAGCACAGATACGCAGTATTTT. This translates into CASSSFGSSGRSTDTQYF.

The chain joins TRBV15 to TRBJ2-1; TRBD2 matches 11 bases. Germline V gene lookup returns CDR1 LNHNV and CDR2 YYDKDF (reference sequence). V lost 0 bases, J lost 6 bases, and 10 bases stayed unmatched. The CDR3 is 18 residues long. The CDR3 loop is CATSRDRGGLAVLNEQFF. CDR3 in DNA: TGTGCCACCAGCAGAGATCGGGGGGGACTAGCGGTCCTCAATGAGCAGTTCTTC.

This chain links TRBV7-3 with TRBJ1-2; 11 bases are shared with TRBD1. After removal of 5 bases from V and 4 bases from J, the junction contained 3 bases not matched to a gene. CDR1 is SGHTA, CDR2 FQGTGA, per germline. The CDR3 is 14 amino acids. CDR3 amino acids: CASSQGQGGYGYTF. CDR3 bases: TGTGCCAGCAGCCAGGGACAGGGGGGCTATGGCTACACCTTC.

The chain links TRBV6-1 to TRBJ2-7; 8 bases fit TRBD2. With 8 bases clipped from V and 4 bases from J, the junction kept 7 bases outside the gene matches. Germline CDR1 and CDR2: MNHNS and SASEGT. The CDR3 totals 13 residues. The CDR3 nucleotides read TGTGCCAGCCGGGGGGGGGTCTCTTACGAGCAGTACTTC. Protein sequence: CASRGGVSYEQYF.